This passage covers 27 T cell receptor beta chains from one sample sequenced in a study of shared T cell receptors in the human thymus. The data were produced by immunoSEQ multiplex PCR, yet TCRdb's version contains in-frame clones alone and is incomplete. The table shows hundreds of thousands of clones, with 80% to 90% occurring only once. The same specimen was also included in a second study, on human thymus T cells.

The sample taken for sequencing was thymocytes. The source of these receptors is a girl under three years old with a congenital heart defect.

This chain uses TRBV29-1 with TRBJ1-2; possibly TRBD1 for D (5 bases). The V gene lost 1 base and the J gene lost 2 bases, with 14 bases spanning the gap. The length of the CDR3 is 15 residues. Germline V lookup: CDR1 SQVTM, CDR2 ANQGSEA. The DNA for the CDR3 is TGCAGCGTTGAAGGACAGAAACACACCAACTATGGCTACACCTTC. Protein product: CSVEGQKHTNYGYTF.

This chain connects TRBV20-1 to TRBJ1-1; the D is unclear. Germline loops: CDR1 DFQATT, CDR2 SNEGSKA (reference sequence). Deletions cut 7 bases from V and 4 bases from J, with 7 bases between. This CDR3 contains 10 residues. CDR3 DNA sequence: TGCAGTGTGGTCGGCACTGAAGCTTTCTTT. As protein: CSVVGTEAFF.

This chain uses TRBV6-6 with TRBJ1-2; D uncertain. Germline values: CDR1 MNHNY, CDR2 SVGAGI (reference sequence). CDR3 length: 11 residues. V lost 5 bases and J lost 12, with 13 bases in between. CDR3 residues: CASSEVWVNTF. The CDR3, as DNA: TGTGCCAGCAGTGAGGTCTGGGTCAACACCTTC.

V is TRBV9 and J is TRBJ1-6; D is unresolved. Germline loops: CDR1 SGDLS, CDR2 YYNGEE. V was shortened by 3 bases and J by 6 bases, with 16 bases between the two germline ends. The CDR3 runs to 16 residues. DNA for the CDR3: TGTGCCAGCAGCGCTTTAGACTTCGAGGGTAATTCACCCCTCCACTTT. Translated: CASSALDFEGNSPLHF.

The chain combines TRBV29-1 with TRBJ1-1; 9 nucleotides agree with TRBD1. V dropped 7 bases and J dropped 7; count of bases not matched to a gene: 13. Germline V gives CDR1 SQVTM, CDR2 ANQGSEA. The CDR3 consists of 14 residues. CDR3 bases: TGCAGCGCCATAACCTGGGGGACAGGGCTTGAAGCTTTCTTT. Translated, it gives CSAITWGTGLEAFF. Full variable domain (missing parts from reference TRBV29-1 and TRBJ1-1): SAVISQKPSRDICQRGTSLTIQCQVDSQVTMMFWYRQQPGQSLTLIATANQGSEATYESGFVIDKFPISRPNLTFSTLTVSNMSPEDSSIYLCSAITWGTGLEAFFGQGTRLTVV.

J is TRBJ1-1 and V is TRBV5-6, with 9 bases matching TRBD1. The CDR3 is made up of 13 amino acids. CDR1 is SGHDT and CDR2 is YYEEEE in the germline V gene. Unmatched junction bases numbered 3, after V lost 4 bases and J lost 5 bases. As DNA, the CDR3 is TGTGCCAGCAGCGGGACAGGGAAAACTGAAGCTTTCTTT. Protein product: CASSGTGKTEAFF. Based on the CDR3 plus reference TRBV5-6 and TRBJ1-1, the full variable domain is DAGVTQSPTHLIKTRGQQVTLRCSPKSGHDTVSWYQQALGQGPQFIFQYYEEEERQRGNFPDRFSGHQFPNYSSELNVNALLLGDSALYLCASSGTGKTEAFFGQGTRLTVV.

The CDR3 nucleotides read TGTGCCAGTAGTTCCGGACTAGCCCACGCTAGCACAGATACGCAGTATTTT. This gives the protein CASSSGLAHASTDTQYF. The chain joins TRBV19 to TRBJ2-3; TRBD2 agrees at 8 bases. The germline V gene has CDR1 LNHDA and CDR2 SQIVND (reference sequence). The CDR3 totals 17 residues. Trimming took 5 bases from V and 0 from J; bases not matched to a gene: 10.

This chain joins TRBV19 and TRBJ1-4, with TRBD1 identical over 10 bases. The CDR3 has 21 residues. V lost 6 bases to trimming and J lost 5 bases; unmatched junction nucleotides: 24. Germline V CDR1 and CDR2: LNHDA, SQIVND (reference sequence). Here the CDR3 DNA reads TGTGCCAGTAGAGACACCACCAACCCGTCCCGGGACAGGGGAGGGAATGAAAAACTGTTTTTT. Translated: CASRDTTNPSRDRGGNEKLFF.

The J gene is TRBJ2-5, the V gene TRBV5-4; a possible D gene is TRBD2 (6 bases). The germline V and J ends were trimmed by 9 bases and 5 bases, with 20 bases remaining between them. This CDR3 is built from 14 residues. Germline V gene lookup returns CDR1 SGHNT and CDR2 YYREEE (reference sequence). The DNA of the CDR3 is TGTGCCACCGAATCTGCGGGGTATCGGGAGACCCAGTACTTC. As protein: CATESAGYRETQYF.

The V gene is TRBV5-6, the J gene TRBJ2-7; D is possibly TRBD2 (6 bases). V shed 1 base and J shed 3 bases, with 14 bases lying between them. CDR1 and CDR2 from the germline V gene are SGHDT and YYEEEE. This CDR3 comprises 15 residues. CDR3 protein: CASSLYGGKFYEQYF. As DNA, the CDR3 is TGTGCCAGCAGCTTGTACGGGGGAAAATTCTACGAGCAGTACTTC.

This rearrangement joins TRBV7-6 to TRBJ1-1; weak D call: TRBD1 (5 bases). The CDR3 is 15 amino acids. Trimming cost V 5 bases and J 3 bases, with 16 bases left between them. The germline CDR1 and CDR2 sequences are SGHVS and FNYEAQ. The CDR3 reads CASSPPDRPDTEAFF. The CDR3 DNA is TGTGCCAGCAGCCCACCCGACAGACCGGACACTGAAGCTTTCTTT.

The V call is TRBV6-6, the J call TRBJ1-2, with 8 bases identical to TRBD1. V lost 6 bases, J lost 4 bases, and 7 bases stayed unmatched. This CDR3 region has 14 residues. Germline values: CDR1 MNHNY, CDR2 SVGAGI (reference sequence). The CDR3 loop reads CASRLDRGGYGYTF. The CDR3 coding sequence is TGTGCCAGCAGATTAGACAGGGGAGGCTATGGCTACACCTTC.

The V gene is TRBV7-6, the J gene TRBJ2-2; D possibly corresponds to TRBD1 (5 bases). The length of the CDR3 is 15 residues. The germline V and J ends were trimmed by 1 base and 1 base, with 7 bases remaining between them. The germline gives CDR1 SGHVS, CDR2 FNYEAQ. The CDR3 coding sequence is TGTGCCAGCAGCTTAGACAGGCAGAACACCGGGGAGCTGTTTTTT. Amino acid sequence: CASSLDRQNTGELFF. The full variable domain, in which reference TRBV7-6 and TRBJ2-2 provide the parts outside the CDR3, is GAGVSQSPRYKVTKRGQDVALRCDPISGHVSLYWYRQALGQGPEFLTYFNYEAQQDKSGLPNDRFSAERPEGSISTLTIQRTEQRDSAMYRCASSLDRQNTGELFFGEGSRLTVL.

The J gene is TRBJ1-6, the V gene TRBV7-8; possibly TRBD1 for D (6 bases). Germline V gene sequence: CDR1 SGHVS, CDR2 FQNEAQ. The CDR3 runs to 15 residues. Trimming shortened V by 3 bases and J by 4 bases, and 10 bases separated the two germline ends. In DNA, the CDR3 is TGTGCCAGCAGCTTCGGAGGACAGTATAATTCACCCCTCCACTTT. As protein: CASSFGGQYNSPLHF. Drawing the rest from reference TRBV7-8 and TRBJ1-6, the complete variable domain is GAGVSQSPRYKVAKRGQDVALRCDPISGHVSLFWYQQALGQGPEFLTYFQNEAQLDKSGLPSDRFFAERPEGSVSTLKIQRTQQEDSAVYLCASSFGGQYNSPLHFGNGTRLTVT.

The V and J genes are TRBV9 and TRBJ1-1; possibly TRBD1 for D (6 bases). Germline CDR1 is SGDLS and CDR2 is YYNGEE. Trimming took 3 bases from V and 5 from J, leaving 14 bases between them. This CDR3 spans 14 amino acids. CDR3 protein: CASSGTGRGTEAFF. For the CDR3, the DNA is TGTGCCAGCAGCGGCACAGGGCGCGGGACTGAAGCTTTCTTT.

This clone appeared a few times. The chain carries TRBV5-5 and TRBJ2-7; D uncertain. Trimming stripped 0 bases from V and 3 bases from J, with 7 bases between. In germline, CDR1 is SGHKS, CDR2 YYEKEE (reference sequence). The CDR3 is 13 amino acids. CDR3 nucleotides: TGTGCCAGCAGCTTGGCCCTTCTCTACGAGCAGTACTTC. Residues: CASSLALLYEQYF.

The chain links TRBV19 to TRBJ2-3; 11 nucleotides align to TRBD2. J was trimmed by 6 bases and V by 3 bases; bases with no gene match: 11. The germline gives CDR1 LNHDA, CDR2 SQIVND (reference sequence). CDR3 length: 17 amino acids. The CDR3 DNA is TGTGCCAGTAGTATGTCCGGGACTAGCGGACCCCTGGATACGCAGTATTTT. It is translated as CASSMSGTSGPLDTQYF.

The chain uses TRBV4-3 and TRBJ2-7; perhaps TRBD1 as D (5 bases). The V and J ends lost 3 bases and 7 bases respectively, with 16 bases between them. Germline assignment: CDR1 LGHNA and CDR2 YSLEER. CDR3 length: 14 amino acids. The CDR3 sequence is CASSQYAGIGEQYF. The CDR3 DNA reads TGCGCCAGCAGCCAGTATGCAGGGATCGGAGAGCAGTACTTC.

For the CDR3, the DNA is TGTGCCAGCAACAAGGACAGTCTAGCAGATACGCAGTATTTT. This sequence encodes CASNKDSLADTQYF. The chain combines TRBV4-2 with TRBJ2-3; D might be TRBD1 (6 bases). V shed 7 bases and J shed 4 bases, with 15 bases lying between them. Germline values: CDR1 LGHNA, CDR2 YNFKEQ. CDR3 length: 14 amino acids.

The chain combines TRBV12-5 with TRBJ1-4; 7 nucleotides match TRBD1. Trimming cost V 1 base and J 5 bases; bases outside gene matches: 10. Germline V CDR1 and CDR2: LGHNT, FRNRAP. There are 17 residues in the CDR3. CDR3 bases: TGTGCTAGTGGTTTGGCGCCCACAGGGGTTTCAAATGAAAAACTGTTTTTT. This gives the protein CASGLAPTGVSNEKLFF.

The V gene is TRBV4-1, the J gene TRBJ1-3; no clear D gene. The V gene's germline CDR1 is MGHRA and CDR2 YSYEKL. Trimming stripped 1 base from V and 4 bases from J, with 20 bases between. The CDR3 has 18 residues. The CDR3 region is CASSQGSHPTVQGNTIYF. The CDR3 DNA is TGCGCCAGCAGCCAAGGGTCCCACCCAACGGTACAGGGAAACACCATATATTTT.

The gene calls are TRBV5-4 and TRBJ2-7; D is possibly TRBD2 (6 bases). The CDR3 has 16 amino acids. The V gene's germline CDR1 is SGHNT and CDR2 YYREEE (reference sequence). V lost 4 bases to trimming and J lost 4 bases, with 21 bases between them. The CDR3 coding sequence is TGTGCCAGCAGCCGGGAGCCCGGGCTGCCGGGGTACGAGCAGTACTTC. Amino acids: CASSREPGLPGYEQYF.

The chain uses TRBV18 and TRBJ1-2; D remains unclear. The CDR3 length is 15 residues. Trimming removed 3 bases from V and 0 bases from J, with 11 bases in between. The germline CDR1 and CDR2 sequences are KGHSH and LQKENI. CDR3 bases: TGTGCCAGCTCACCCAGACATAGATCTAACTATGGCTACACCTTC. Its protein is CASSPRHRSNYGYTF.

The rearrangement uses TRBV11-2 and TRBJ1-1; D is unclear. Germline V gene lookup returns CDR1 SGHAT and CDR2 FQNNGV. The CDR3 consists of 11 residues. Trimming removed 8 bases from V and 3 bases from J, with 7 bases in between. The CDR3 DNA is TGTGCCAGCCCCCCCGACACTGAAGCTTTCTTT. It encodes CASPPDTEAFF.

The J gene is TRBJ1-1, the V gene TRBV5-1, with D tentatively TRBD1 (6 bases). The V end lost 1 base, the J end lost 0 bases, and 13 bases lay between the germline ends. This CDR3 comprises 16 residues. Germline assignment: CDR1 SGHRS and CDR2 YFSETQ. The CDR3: CASSLLQGSMNTEAFF. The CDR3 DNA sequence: TGCGCCAGCAGCTTGTTACAGGGCTCCATGAACACTGAAGCTTTCTTT.

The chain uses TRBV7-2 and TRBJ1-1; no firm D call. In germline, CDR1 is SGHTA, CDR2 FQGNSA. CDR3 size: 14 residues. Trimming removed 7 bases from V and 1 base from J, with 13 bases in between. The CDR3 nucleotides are TGTGCCAGCAACCTCGCGTTTCCGAACACTGAAGCTTTCTTT. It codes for CASNLAFPNTEAFF. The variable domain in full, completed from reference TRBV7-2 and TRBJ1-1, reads GAGVSQSPSNKVTEKGKDVELRCDPISGHTALYWYRQSLGQGLEFLIYFQGNSAPDKSGLPSDRFSAERTGGSVSTLTIQRTQQEDSAVYLCASNLAFPNTEAFFGQGTRLTVV.

The CDR3 loop reads CAWSGGDVEAFF. The CDR3 DNA sequence: TGTGCCTGGAGTGGGGGGGACGTTGAAGCTTTCTTT. V and J are TRBV30 and TRBJ1-1; D possibly corresponds to TRBD1 (5 bases). The germline V gene has CDR1 GTSNPN and CDR2 SVGIG (reference sequence). The CDR3 sequence is 12 residues long. V gave up 1 base and J gave up 7 bases, with 10 bases separating them.